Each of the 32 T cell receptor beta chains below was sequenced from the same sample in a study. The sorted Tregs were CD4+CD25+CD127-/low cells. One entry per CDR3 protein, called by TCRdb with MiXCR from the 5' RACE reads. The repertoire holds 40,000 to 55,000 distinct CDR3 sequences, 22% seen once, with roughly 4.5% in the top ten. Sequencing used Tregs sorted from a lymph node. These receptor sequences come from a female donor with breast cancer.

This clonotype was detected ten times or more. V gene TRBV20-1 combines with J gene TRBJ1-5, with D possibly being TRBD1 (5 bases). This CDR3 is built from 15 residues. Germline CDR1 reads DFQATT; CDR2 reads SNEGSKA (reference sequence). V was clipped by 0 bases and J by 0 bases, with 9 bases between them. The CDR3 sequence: CSARDGTISNQPQHF. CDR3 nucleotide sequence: TGCAGTGCTAGAGACGGGACGATTAGCAATCAGCCCCAGCATTTT.

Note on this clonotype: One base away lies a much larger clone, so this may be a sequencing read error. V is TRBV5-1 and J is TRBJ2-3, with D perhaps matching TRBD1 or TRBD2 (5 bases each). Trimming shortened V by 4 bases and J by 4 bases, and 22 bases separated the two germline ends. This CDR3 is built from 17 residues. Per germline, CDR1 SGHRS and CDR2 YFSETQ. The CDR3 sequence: CASSPSGPGLGADTQYF. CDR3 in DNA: TGCGCCAGCAGCCCCTCGGGGCCGGGGTTAGGAGCAGATACGCAGTATTTT.

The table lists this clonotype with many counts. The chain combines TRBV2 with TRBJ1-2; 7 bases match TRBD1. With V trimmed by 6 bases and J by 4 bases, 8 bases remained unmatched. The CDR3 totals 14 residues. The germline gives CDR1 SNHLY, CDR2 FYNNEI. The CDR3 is CASSVGTDTYGYTF. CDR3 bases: TGTGCCAGCAGCGTGGGGACAGACACCTATGGCTACACCTTC.

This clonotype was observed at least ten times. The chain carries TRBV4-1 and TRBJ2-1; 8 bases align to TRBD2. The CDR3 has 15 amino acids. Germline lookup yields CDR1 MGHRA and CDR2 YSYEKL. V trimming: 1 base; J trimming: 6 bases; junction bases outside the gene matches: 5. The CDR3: CASSQAAGVLNEQFF. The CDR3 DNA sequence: TGCGCCAGCAGCCAAGCAGCGGGAGTCCTCAATGAGCAGTTCTTC.

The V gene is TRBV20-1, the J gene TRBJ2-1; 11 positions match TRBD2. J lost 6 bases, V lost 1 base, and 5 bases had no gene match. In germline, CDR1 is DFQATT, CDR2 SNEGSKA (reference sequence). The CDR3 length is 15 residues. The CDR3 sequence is CSARVFGTSGNEQFF. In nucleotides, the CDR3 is TGCAGTGCTAGAGTTTTTGGGACTAGCGGCAATGAGCAGTTCTTC.

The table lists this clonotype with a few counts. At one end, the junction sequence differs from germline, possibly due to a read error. CDR3 in DNA: TGTGCCAGCAGCTTAGTTCCAGCGGGAGTAGAGACCCTGTACTTC. Translating gives CASSLVPAGVETLYF. The gene calls are TRBV7-2 and TRBJ2-5; 8 bases fit TRBD2. Looked up from germline, CDR1 is SGHTA and CDR2 is FQGNSA. This CDR3 has 15 amino acids.

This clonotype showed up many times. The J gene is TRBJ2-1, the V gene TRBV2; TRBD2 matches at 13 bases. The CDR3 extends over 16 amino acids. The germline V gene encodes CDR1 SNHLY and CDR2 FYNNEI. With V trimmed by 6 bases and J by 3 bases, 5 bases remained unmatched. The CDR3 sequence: CASSRGTSGIYNEQFF. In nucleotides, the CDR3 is TGTGCCAGCAGCAGAGGGACTAGCGGGATCTACAATGAGCAGTTCTTC. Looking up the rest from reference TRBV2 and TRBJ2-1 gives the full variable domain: EPEVTQTPSHQVTQMGQEVILRCVPISNHLYFYWYRQILGQKVEFLVSFYNNEISEKSEIFDDQFSVERPDGSNFTLKIRSTKLEDSAMYFCASSRGTSGIYNEQFFGPGTRLTVL.

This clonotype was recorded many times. CDR3 sequence (DNA): TGTGCCAGCAGCGTGGGACAGTCACAAGAGACCCAGTACTTC. It yields the protein CASSVGQSQETQYF. This chain uses TRBV5-5 with TRBJ2-5; 7 nucleotides align to TRBD1. Germline V lookup: CDR1 SGHKS, CDR2 YYEKEE (reference sequence). The CDR3 has 14 residues. The V segment lost 4 bases and the J segment 2 bases; nucleotides outside the gene matches: 5. Supplemented by reference TRBV5-5 and TRBJ2-5, the full variable domain reads DAGVTQSPTHLIKTRGQQVTLRCSPISGHKSVSWYQQVLGQGPQFIFQYYEKEERGRGNFPDRFSARQFPNYSSELNVNALLLGDSALYLCASSVGQSQETQYFGPGTRLLVL.

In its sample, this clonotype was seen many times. CDR3 sequence: CASSQAPATTLNEQFF. The CDR3 region has the DNA TGCGCCAGCAGCCAAGCCCCGGCGACTACCCTCAATGAGCAGTTCTTC. The chain uses TRBV4-1 and TRBJ2-1, with a weak D call TRBD2 (5 bases). CDR1 and CDR2 from the germline V gene are MGHRA and YSYEKL. This CDR3 comprises 16 residues. V lost 1 base and J 6 bases, leaving 16 bases between the germline ends.

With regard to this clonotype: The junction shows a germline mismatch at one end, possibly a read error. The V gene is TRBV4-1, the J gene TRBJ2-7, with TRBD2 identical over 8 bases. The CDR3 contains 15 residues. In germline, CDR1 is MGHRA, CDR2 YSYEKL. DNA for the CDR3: TGCGCCAGCAGCATCCGACTAGCGAACTACTACGAGCAGCACTTC. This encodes CASSIRLANYYEQHF.

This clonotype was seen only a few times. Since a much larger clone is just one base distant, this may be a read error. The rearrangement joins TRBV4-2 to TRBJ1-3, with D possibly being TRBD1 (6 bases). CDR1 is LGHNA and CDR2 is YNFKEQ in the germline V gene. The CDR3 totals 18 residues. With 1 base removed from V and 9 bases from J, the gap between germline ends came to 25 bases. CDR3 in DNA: TGTGCCAGCAGCCAAGGAGGTGGGGGGACAAAGCCGAGAACCACCATATATTTT. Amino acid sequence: CASSQGGGGTKPRTTIYF.

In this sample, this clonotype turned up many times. CDR3 amino acids: CASSPLVSNEQFF. As DNA, the CDR3 is TGTGCCAGCAGCCCCCTAGTTAGCAATGAGCAGTTCTTC. The rearrangement links TRBV27 to TRBJ2-1, with no clear D. Germline CDR1 and CDR2: MNHEY and SMNVEV (reference sequence). Trimming cost V 6 bases and J 6 bases, with 12 bases left between them. CDR3 size: 13 residues.

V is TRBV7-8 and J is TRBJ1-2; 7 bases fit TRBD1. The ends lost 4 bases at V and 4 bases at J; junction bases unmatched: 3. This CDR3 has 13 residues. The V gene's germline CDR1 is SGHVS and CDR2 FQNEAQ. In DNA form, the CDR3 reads TGTGCCAGCAGCTCGGGACAGCTCTATGGCTACACCTTC. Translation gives CASSSGQLYGYTF. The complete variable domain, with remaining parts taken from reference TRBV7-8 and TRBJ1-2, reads GAGVSQSPRYKVAKRGQDVALRCDPISGHVSLFWYQQALGQGPEFLTYFQNEAQLDKSGLPSDRFFAERPEGSVSTLKIQRTQQEDSAVYLCASSSGQLYGYTFGSGTRLTVV.

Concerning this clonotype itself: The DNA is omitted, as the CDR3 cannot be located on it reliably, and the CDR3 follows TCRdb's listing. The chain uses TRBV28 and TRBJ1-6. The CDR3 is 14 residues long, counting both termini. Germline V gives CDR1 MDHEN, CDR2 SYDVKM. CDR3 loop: CASSWAGGNSPLLF.

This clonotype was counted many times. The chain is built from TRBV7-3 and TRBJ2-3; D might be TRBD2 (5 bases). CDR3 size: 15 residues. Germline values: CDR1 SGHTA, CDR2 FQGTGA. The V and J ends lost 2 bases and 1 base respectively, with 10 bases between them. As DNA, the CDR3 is TGTGCCAGCAGCTTATGGGGAGTTGGCACAGATACGCAGTATTTT. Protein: CASSLWGVGTDTQYF.

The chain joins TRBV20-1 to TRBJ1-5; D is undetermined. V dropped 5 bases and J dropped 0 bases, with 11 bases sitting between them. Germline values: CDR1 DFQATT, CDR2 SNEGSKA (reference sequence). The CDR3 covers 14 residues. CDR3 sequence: CSAGSGNSNQPQHF. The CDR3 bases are TGCAGTGCTGGTTCGGGCAATAGCAATCAGCCCCAGCATTTT.

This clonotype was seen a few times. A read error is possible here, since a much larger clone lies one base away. The CDR3 nucleotides are TGCGCCAGCAGCCAAGATGGGGGCACAGATACGCGGTATTTT. It encodes CASSQDGGTDTRYF. V usage is TRBV4-3 and J usage is TRBJ2-3, with D possibly matching TRBD1 (6 bases). The CDR3 consists of 14 residues. CDR1 LGHNA and CDR2 YSLEER come from the germline V gene.

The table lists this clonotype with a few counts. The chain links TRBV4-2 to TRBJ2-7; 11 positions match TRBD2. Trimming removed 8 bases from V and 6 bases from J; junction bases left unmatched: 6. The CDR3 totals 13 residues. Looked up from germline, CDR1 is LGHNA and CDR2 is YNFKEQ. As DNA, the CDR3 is TGTGCCAGCGCCCAGGGGACTAGCGGCGAGCAGTACTTC. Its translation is CASAQGTSGEQYF.

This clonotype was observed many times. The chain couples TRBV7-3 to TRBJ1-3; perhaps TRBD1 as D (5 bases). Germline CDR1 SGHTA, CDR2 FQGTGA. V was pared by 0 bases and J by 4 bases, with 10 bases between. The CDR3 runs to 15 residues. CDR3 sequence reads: CASSLTQGPGNTIYF. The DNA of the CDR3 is TGTGCCAGCAGCTTAACGCAGGGCCCGGGAAACACCATATATTTT.

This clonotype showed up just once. CDR3 in DNA: TGCGCCAGCAGCCCGGGACTAGTGGGAGAGGGTGAGCAGTTCTTC. Protein sequence: CASSPGLVGEGEQFF. The chain uses TRBV5-1 and TRBJ2-1, with TRBD2 identical over 8 bases. The CDR3 sequence is 15 residues long. CDR1 is SGHRS and CDR2 is YFSETQ in the germline V gene. Trimming took 4 bases from V and 9 from J; bases not matched to a gene: 12. Drawing the rest from reference TRBV5-1 and TRBJ2-1, the complete variable domain is KAGVTQTPRYLIKTRGQQVTLSCSPISGHRSVSWYQQTPGQGLQFLFEYFSETQRNKGNFPGRFSGRQFSNSRSEMNVSTLELGDSALYLCASSPGLVGEGEQFFGPGTRLTVL.

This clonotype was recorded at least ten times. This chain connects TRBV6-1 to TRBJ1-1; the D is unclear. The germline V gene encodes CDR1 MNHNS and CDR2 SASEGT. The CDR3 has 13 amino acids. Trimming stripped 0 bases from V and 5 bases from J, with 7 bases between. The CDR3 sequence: CASSEALWTEAFF. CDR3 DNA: TGTGCCAGCAGTGAAGCGCTATGGACTGAAGCTTTCTTT.

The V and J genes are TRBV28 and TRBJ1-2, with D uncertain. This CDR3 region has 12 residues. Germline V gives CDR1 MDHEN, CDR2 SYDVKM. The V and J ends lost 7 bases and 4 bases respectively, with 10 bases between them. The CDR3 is CASTPDGYGYTF. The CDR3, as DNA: TGTGCCAGCACCCCCGACGGCTATGGCTACACCTTC.

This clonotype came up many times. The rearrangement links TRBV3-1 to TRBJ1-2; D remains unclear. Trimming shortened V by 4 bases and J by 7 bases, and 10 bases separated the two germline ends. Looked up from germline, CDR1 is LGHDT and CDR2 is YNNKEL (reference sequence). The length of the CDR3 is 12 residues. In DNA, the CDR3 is TGTGCCAGCAGCCGGGTTTCTGGTGGCTACACCTTC. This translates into CASSRVSGGYTF.

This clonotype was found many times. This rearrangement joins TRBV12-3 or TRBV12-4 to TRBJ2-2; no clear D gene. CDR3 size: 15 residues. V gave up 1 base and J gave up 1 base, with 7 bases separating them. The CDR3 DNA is TGTGCCAGCAGTTTAGGGACGGTGAACACCGGGGAGCTGTTTTTT. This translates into CASSLGTVNTGELFF.

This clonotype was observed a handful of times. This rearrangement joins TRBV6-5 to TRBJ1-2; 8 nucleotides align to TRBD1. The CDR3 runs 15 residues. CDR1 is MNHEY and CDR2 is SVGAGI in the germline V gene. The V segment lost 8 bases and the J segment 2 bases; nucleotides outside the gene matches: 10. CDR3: CASGAGGAANYGYTF. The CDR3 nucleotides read TGTGCCAGCGGGGCAGGGGGCGCGGCCAACTATGGCTACACCTTC.

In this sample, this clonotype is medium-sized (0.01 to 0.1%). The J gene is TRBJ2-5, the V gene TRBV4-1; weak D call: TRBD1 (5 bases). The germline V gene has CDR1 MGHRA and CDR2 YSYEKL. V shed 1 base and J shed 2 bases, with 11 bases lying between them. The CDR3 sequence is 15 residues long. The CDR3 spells CASSQAQGRQETQYF. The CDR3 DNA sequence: TGCGCCAGCAGCCAAGCCCAGGGTAGGCAAGAGACCCAGTACTTC.

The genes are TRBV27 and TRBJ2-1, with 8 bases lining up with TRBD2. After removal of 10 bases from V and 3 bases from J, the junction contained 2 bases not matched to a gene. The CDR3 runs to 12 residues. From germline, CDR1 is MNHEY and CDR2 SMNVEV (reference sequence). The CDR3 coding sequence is TGTGCCACCACTAGCGGCTACAATGAGCAGTTCTTC. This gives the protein CATTSGYNEQFF.

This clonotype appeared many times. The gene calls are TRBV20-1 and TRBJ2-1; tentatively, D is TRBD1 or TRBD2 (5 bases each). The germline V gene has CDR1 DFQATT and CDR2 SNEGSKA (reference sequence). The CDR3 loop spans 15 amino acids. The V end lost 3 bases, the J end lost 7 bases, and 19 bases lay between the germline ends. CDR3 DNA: TGCAGTGCTAGGGACCGGGACGCCCCAGGGAATGAGCAGTTCTTC. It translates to CSARDRDAPGNEQFF.

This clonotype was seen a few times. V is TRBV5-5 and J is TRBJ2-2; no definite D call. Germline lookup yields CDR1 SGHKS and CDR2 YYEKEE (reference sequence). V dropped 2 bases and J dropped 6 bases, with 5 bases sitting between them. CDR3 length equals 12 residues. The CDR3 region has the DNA TGTGCCAGCAGCTTAGGCGCCGGGGAGCTGTTTTTT. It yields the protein CASSLGAGELFF.

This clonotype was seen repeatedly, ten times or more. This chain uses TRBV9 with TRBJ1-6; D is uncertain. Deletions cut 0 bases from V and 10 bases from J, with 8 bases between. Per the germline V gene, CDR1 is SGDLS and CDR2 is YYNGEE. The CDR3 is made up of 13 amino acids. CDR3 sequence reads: CASSVGPASPLHF. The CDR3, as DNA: TGTGCCAGCAGCGTAGGCCCTGCATCACCCCTCCACTTT.

Here the CDR3 DNA reads TGTGCCAGCAGCCTCGCCGGACAGGGTCCCGGGTACGAGCAGTACTTC. Its translation is CASSLAGQGPGYEQYF. The chain carries TRBV3-1 and TRBJ2-7; 8 nucleotides align to TRBD1. Germline-derived CDR1 and CDR2 are LGHDT and YNNKEL (reference sequence). The CDR3 contains 16 residues. V was clipped by 4 bases and J by 4 bases; unmatched bases: 12.

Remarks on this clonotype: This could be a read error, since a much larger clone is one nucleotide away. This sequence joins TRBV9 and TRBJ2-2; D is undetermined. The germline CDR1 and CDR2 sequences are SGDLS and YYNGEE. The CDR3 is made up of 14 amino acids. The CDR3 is CASCVLGGTGELFF. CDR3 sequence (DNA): TGTGCCAGCTGCGTATTGGGCGGCACCGGGGAGCTGTTTTTT.